These T cell receptor beta chains were read from a single sample in a study of blood T cell repertoires in COVID-19. TCRdb's copy holds only in-frame clones and misses some; the assay was immunoSEQ multiplex PCR. The sample lists some 180,000 clones, nearly 90% occurring once. The specimen sequenced was peripheral blood. The receptors derive from a man between 60 and 70 years old with active or convalescent COVID-19. Each CDR3 is given with its conserved first and last residue. D genes are given only for firm matches. Clone size is not always given. Where it is, it says once, few, many or a class for expanded clones.

cdr3_nt cdr3_aa d_call j_call clone_size v_call
TGTGCCAGCAGCTTAGGGGGACTAGCGGGGGAACAAGAGACCCAGTACTTC CASSLGGLAGEQETQYF TRBD2 TRBJ2-5 - TRBV11-3
TGTGCCACCAGTGATTTGCTGGGACAAAGGGCTGGAAACACCATATATTTT CATSDLLGQRAGNTIYF - TRBJ1-3 - TRBV24-1
TGTGCCAGCAAGGGGGACAGGGGTTCACCCCTCCACTTT CASKGDRGSPLHF TRBD1 TRBJ1-6 - TRBV7-2
TGTGCCAGCAGTTCTAGTGGCGCGCAGTATTTT CASSSSGAQYF - TRBJ2-3 - TRBV12-3/TRBV12-4
TGTGCCAGCAGTTTAGTACAGACGAACACTGAAGCTTTCTTT CASSLVQTNTEAFF - TRBJ1-1 - TRBV28
TGTGCCAGCAGCTTGTTTATTGCGGGGGACAACACTGAAGCTTTCTTT CASSLFIAGDNTEAFF - TRBJ1-1 - TRBV5-4
TGTGCCAGCAGCTTACAGGACAATGTTAACACTGAAGCTTTCTTT CASSLQDNVNTEAFF - TRBJ1-1 - TRBV11-2
TGTGCCAGCAGCTTAGAGGGACTAGCGGGCACCGGGGAGCTGTTTTTT CASSLEGLAGTGELFF TRBD2 TRBJ2-2 - TRBV11-2
TGTGCCAGCAGTGAGTCAGGACAGTACACTGAAGCTTTCTTT CASSESGQYTEAFF - TRBJ1-1 once TRBV6-1
TGCGCCAGCAGCTTGGAAGTAGCGGGGGGTCAGCGGACCCAGTACTTC CASSLEVAGGQRTQYF TRBD2 TRBJ2-5 - TRBV5-1
TGTGCCAGCAGTCTGTCGGGACAGAGCACAGATACGCAGTATTTT CASSLSGQSTDTQYF TRBD1 TRBJ2-3 - TRBV2
TGTGCCACCAGCGACAGGGCCCTATACAATGAGCAGTTCTTC CATSDRALYNEQFF TRBD1 TRBJ2-1 - TRBV24-1
TGTGCCAGCAGCGTAGGTCATCGGGGTTCAGATACGCAGTATTTT CASSVGHRGSDTQYF - TRBJ2-3 - TRBV9
TGTGCCAGCAGCTCCCGGACTAGCGGGTCCTACGAGCAGTACTTC CASSSRTSGSYEQYF TRBD2 TRBJ2-7 once TRBV7-2
TGTGCCTGGAGTGTAATCAACAGGCGAAACACTGAAGCTTTCTTT CAWSVINRRNTEAFF - TRBJ1-1 - TRBV30
TGTGCCAGCAGCTTAGTCATAGGGGCCACAGATACGCAGTATTTT CASSLVIGATDTQYF - TRBJ2-3 - TRBV11-2
TGCGCCAGCAGCCCGCTAGGGCAGTTCTTC CASSPLGQFF - TRBJ2-1 - TRBV4-1
TGTGCCACCATACTAGCGGGGGTTACCGGGGAGCTGTTTTTT CATILAGVTGELFF TRBD2 TRBJ2-2 - TRBV6-5
TGTGCCAGTAGTATAAGGACAGGGGATCAGCCCCAGCATTTT CASSIRTGDQPQHF TRBD1 TRBJ1-5 once TRBV19
TGTGCCAGCAGCGTAATAGCGGGGGGGCATAATGAGCAGTTCTTC CASSVIAGGHNEQFF TRBD2 TRBJ2-1 - TRBV9
TGTGCCAGCAGTAATAGCGGATACAATGAGCAGTTCTTC CASSNSGYNEQFF - TRBJ2-1 - TRBV2
TGTGCCAGCAGCTTGGTACAGGGAAACACTGAAGCTTTCTTT CASSLVQGNTEAFF - TRBJ1-1 - TRBV5-6
TGTGCCAGCAGCCAGATCTCGGGGGGCGCCTACAATGAGCAGTTCTTC CASSQISGGAYNEQFF - TRBJ2-1 - TRBV11-3
TGTGCCAGCAGTTACGCAGGGGGCTCTCCAGATTTT CASSYAGGSPDF TRBD1 TRBJ1-5 - TRBV6-6
TGCGCCAGCCGTAGAGTATCCTACGAGCAGTACTTC CASRRVSYEQYF - TRBJ2-7 - TRBV10-1
TGTGCCAGCAGTCCTAGAGGGTACGAGCAGTACTTC CASSPRGYEQYF - TRBJ2-7 - TRBV12-3/TRBV12-4
TGTGCCAGCAGCCCCCCCCGGGTCCCGTCGAACACTGAAGCTTTCTTT CASSPPRVPSNTEAFF - TRBJ1-1 - TRBV7-3
TGTGCCAGCAGCCGAGACAATTTTGGAGAGACCCAGTACTTC CASSRDNFGETQYF - TRBJ2-5 - TRBV6-5
TGTGCCATCAGTGAGCCGGCAGGGGGAGAGACCCAGTACTTC CAISEPAGGETQYF TRBD1 TRBJ2-5 - TRBV10-3
TGCGCCAGCAGCTTGGGTCAGGGGGGAAGTCCTCAGCCCCAGCATTTT CASSLGQGGSPQPQHF TRBD1 TRBJ1-5 - TRBV5-1
TGCGCCAGCGTACCTCTGAGGGACAGGGGATCGTACGAGCAGTACTTC CASVPLRDRGSYEQYF TRBD1 TRBJ2-7 - TRBV10-2
TGCGCCAGCAGTCAATCGAGGGTTGGAGAAAAACTGTTTTTT CASSQSRVGEKLFF - TRBJ1-4 - TRBV23-1
TGTGCCAGCAGCCAAAATGGACAGGGTAACTATGGCTACACCTTC CASSQNGQGNYGYTF TRBD1 TRBJ1-2 - TRBV3-1/TRBV3-2
TGTGCCACCAGCAGAGTAGACACCTACACTGAAGCTTTCTTT CATSRVDTYTEAFF - TRBJ1-1 - TRBV15
TGTGCCAGCAGCTTAAACCCGGGGGGGTTCACAGATACGCAGTATTTT CASSLNPGGFTDTQYF TRBD2 TRBJ2-3 - TRBV7-2
TGTGCCACCAGTGACCCGGGACAGGGGGGGGACAATGAGCAGTTCTTC CATSDPGQGGDNEQFF TRBD1 TRBJ2-1 - TRBV24-1
TGTGCCAGCAAAGAGCGTGCTGAAGAGACCCAGTACTTC CASKERAEETQYF - TRBJ2-5 - TRBV2
TGTGCCAGCAGTTACTCCAGGTCCACAGATACGCAGTATTTT CASSYSRSTDTQYF - TRBJ2-3 - TRBV6-5
TGTGCCAGCAGCTCCGGACAGGGGGAAGACACCATATATTTT CASSSGQGEDTIYF TRBD1 TRBJ1-3 - TRBV9
TGTGCCAGCAGGCGACAGGGAGCTGGGGCCAACGTCCTGACTTTC CASRRQGAGANVLTF TRBD1 TRBJ2-6 - TRBV6-5
TGTGCCAGCAGCCCCGGGACTTATAATTCACCCCTCCACTTT CASSPGTYNSPLHF - TRBJ1-6 - TRBV6-6
TGTGCCAGCAGCTCAGCACTAGAACCGGGGGGTTACGATGGCTACACCTTC CASSSALEPGGYDGYTF - TRBJ1-2 - TRBV7-8
TGTGCCAGCGGACTTCTAGCGGGGGGGCTCGGCGGGGAGCTGTTTTTT CASGLLAGGLGGELFF TRBD2 TRBJ2-2 - TRBV27
TGTGCCAGCAGCTTAGTTGGCGGAAGCTATGGCTACACCTTC CASSLVGGSYGYTF - TRBJ1-2 - TRBV7-9
TGTGCCAGCAGTTACTCGACAGGGGAAACCTTCTATGGCTACACCTTC CASSYSTGETFYGYTF TRBD1 TRBJ1-2 - TRBV6-5
TGTGCCAGCAGCGGCGAAGGGACTCCTTCGCGAAAACTGTTTTTT CASSGEGTPSRKLFF - TRBJ1-4 - TRBV21-1
TGTGCCAGCAGTGAACAAGGGACATGGATGAATGAGCAGTTCTTC CASSEQGTWMNEQFF - TRBJ2-1 - TRBV2
TGCGCCAGCAGCTTGGGACAGTTAGACTATGGCTACACCTTC CASSLGQLDYGYTF - TRBJ1-2 - TRBV5-1
TGTGCCAGCAGTGAGAAGGACAGTCGTGAAGCTTTCTTT CASSEKDSREAFF - TRBJ1-1 - TRBV6-1
TGTGCCAGCAGGTACTTCTCAACTAATGAAAAACTGTTTTTT CASRYFSTNEKLFF - TRBJ1-4 - TRBV6-5
TGCAGCGTTGAGGGCAGGTACACTGAAGCTTTCTTT CSVEGRYTEAFF - TRBJ1-1 few TRBV29-1
TGTGCAACCGGGGCTGGAAACACCATATATTTT CATGAGNTIYF - TRBJ1-3 - TRBV11-2
TGCGCCAGCAGCTCCTCCGGGACAGGGGAACTCAGGGATGGCTACACCTTC CASSSSGTGELRDGYTF TRBD1 TRBJ1-2 - TRBV5-1
TGTGCCAGCAGCTACGGGACAGGGGGCTATGACACTGAAGCTTTCTTT CASSYGTGGYDTEAFF TRBD1 TRBJ1-1 - TRBV7-9
TGTGCCAGCAGCCCTAGGGGGACAGGGTGGTACGAGCAGTACTTC CASSPRGTGWYEQYF TRBD1 TRBJ2-7 - TRBV27
TGTGCCAGCTCCAACCCGACAGGGCTAGCCGGGGAGCTGTTTTTT CASSNPTGLAGELFF TRBD1 TRBJ2-2 - TRBV18
TGCGCCAGCAGCTTAGGGGGCGCGGAGTTCAAGTACTTC CASSLGGAEFKYF TRBD1 TRBJ2-5 - TRBV5-1
TGTGCCACCAGCAGAGATAGGGGTGGTATTGTGGAGACCCAGTACTTC CATSRDRGGIVETQYF - TRBJ2-5 - TRBV15
TGTGCCAGTAGTCTCGGACAGCCCTTCGTCGAGCAGTACTTC CASSLGQPFVEQYF - TRBJ2-7 few TRBV19
TGTGCCAGCAGTTACTCGCAGGGGGCCGGTCAGCCCCAGCATTTT CASSYSQGAGQPQHF TRBD1 TRBJ1-5 - TRBV6-5